One and the same sample provided the 15 T cell receptor beta chains below, sequenced in a study of post-analysis software for immune sequencing data. The antigens for these receptors are not known. Findings and caveats of the study: Five or six TRBV segments, TRBV5-6, TRBV5-1 and TRBV20-1 among them, were found more frequent in patients than controls.

Unique molecular identifiers tagged the TCR beta cDNA libraries. TCRdb reprocessed the PCR reads with MiXCR, giving one entry per CDR3 protein. Of approximately 770,000 distinct CDR3 sequences listed, around 46% are singletons. The material sequenced was blood. Receptors were obtained from a girl aged 5-17 years with multiple sclerosis.

A note on this clonotype: A much larger clone is a single base away; this may be a read error. The chain uses TRBV29-1 and TRBJ2-2, with 9 nucleotides matching TRBD2. CDR1 and CDR2 (germline): SQVTM, ANQGSEA. The CDR3 runs 15 residues. With V trimmed by 8 bases and J by 6 bases, 13 bases remained unmatched. In DNA, the CDR3 is TGCAGCACCCGGTCGGCGGGAGGGCCTGCCGGGGAGCTGTTTTTT. Protein: CSTRSAGGPAGELFF.

The rearrangement links TRBV19 to TRBJ2-1; no definite D call. The CDR3 length is 16 residues. Germline CDR1 reads LNHDA; CDR2 reads SQIVND (reference sequence). V was clipped by 1 base and J by 5 bases, with 15 bases between them. The CDR3 is CASSIGAFSPNNEQFF. For the CDR3, the DNA is TGTGCCAGTAGTATAGGGGCGTTTTCCCCGAACAATGAGCAGTTCTTC.

The J gene is TRBJ2-7, the V gene TRBV6-5; D is ambiguous. This CDR3 comprises 13 residues. With 7 bases removed from V and 5 bases from J, the gap between germline ends came to 15 bases. The V gene's germline CDR1 is MNHEY and CDR2 SVGAGI. The CDR3: CASTSLLGNEQYF. DNA for the CDR3: TGTGCCAGCACGAGTCTCTTGGGGAACGAGCAGTACTTC.

The J gene is TRBJ2-7, the V gene TRBV15; no clear D gene. V was pared by 0 bases and J by 0 bases, with 15 bases between. This CDR3 comprises 17 residues. CDR1 and CDR2 (germline): LNHNV, YYDKDF (reference sequence). The CDR3: CATSRDLQDPISYEQYF. The CDR3 DNA follows: TGTGCCACCAGCAGAGATCTCCAGGATCCGATCTCCTACGAGCAGTACTTC.

Only a few counts were recorded for this clonotype. The chain links TRBV29-1 to TRBJ2-3; D is undetermined. CDR1 SQVTM and CDR2 ANQGSEA come from the germline V gene. The CDR3 covers 13 residues. The V end was cut by 3 bases, the J end by 0 bases, with 7 bases between. CDR3 DNA: TGCAGCGTTGACACAGAGAGCACAGATACGCAGTATTTT. Amino acid sequence: CSVDTESTDTQYF.

The chain employs TRBV7-8 and TRBJ2-7; D unresolved. The J call may not be correct, given that the DNA end is closer to TRBJ2-5. The CDR3 is 17 amino acids. Germline CDR1 SGHVS, CDR2 FQNEAQ. CDR3 nucleotides: TGTGCCAGCACCCACTTAAGGTGGCTGGGGAAACAAGAGACCCAGTACTTC. As protein: CASTHLRWLGKQETQYF.

The chain is built from TRBV25-1 and TRBJ2-7; the D gene is possibly TRBD1 (6 bases). The J call is in doubt because the DNA end fits TRBJ2-5 better. The germline gives CDR1 MGHDK, CDR2 SYGVNS. CDR3 length: 15 amino acids. CDR3 sequence: CASSEFPGVRETQYF. CDR3 nucleotide sequence: TGTGCCAGCAGTGAATTCCCAGGGGTCAGGGAGACCCAGTACTTC.

With regard to this clonotype: The junction does not match germline at one end; this may be a read error. The V gene is TRBV4-1, the J gene TRBJ1-1; D unclear. Germline values: CDR1 MGHRA, CDR2 YSYEKL. CDR3 length: 14 residues. The CDR3 nucleotides are TGCGCCAGCAGCCAAGACCCCATGAACACTAAAGCTTTCTTT. Its protein product is CASSQDPMNTKAFF.

The chain links TRBV11-2 to TRBJ1-2; 8 bases map to TRBD1. CDR1 is SGHAT and CDR2 is FQNNGV in the germline V gene. V gave up 1 base and J gave up 7 bases; unmatched junction bases: 5. This CDR3 has 14 residues. CDR3 protein: CASSLAGQGSGYTF. The CDR3 DNA reads TGTGCCAGCAGCTTAGCCGGACAGGGTAGTGGCTACACCTTC.

This clonotype has just a few counts. The V gene is TRBV7-9, the J gene TRBJ2-1; 10 positions agree with TRBD1. Trimming at V came to 5 bases and at J to 4 bases, leaving 8 bases not matched to a gene. Germline V gene sequence: CDR1 SEHNR, CDR2 FQNEAQ (reference sequence). This CDR3 comprises 16 residues. Here the CDR3 DNA reads TGTGCCAGCAGCCCAAGCCCGGGACAGGGGTACAATGAGCAGTTCTTC. This sequence encodes CASSPSPGQGYNEQFF.

The DNA of the CDR3 is TGTGCCAGCAGCTCTGCGGGGACAGGCCCCTACGAGCAGTACTTC. Translation: CASSSAGTGPYEQYF. The rearrangement joins TRBV7-3 to TRBJ2-7; TRBD1 matches 8 bases. J gave up 2 bases and V 4 bases, and 7 bases lay outside the gene matches. The CDR3 is 15 amino acids. From germline, CDR1 is SGHTA and CDR2 FQGTGA.

This clonotype was seen only a few times. The V call is TRBV20-1, the J call TRBJ2-3, with TRBD2 matching 10 bases. The CDR3 has 14 residues. The V segment lost 2 bases and the J segment 6 bases; nucleotides outside the gene matches: 5. The germline gives CDR1 DFQATT, CDR2 SNEGSKA (reference sequence). CDR3 sequence: CSARLAGVVDTQYF. The CDR3 DNA follows: TGCAGTGCTAGACTAGCGGGAGTTGTGGATACGCAGTATTTT.

CDR3 nucleotides: TGTGCCAGCAGCCAAGGAGTCAGGGTCAACGCAGATACGCAGTATTTT. This encodes CASSQGVRVNADTQYF. The chain has TRBV3-1 and TRBJ2-3; TRBD1 might be the D (5 bases). Per the germline V gene, CDR1 is LGHDT and CDR2 is YNNKEL (reference sequence). V lost 1 base, J lost 4 bases, and 15 bases lay in between. CDR3 length equals 16 residues.

The rearrangement links TRBV28 to TRBJ1-2; D is undetermined. The CDR3 has 13 residues. Germline assignment: CDR1 MDHEN and CDR2 SYDVKM. Trimming removed 2 bases from V and 6 bases from J, with 10 bases in between. CDR3 sequence: CASSLAAWDGYTF. The DNA for the CDR3 is TGTGCCAGCAGTTTAGCCGCCTGGGATGGCTACACCTTC.

This clonotype was recorded once. This chain connects TRBV29-1 to TRBJ2-1; D not certain. Germline V gene sequence: CDR1 SQVTM, CDR2 ANQGSEA. V gave up 3 bases and J gave up 5 bases, with 2 bases separating them. The CDR3 is 10 amino acids. The CDR3 spells CSVEHNEQFF. In DNA, the CDR3 is TGCAGCGTTGAGCACAATGAGCAGTTCTTC.